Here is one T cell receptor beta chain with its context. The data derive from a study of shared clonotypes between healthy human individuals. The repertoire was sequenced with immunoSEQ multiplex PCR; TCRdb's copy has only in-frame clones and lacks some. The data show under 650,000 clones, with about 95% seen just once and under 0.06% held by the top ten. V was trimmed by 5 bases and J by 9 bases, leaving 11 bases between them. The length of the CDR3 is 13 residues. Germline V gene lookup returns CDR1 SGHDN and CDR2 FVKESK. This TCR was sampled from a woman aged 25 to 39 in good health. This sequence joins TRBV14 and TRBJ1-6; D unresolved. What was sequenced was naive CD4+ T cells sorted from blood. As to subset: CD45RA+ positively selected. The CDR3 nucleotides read TGTGCCAGCAGCGCAGTGTCCGGTTCACCCCTCCACTTT. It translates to CASSAVSGSPLHF.